The rows below give T cell receptor beta chains drawn from one sample of a study of Graves' ophthalmopathy and Graves' hyperthyroidism. TCRdb ran MiXCR on the multiplex PCR reads and lists one entry per CDR3 protein. This table has 740,000 or so distinct CDR3 sequences, 40% appearing once. Sequencing was performed on peripheral blood. All receptors come from an adult man with Graves' ophthalmopathy. Each CDR3 is given with its conserved first and last residue. D genes are given only for firm matches. Where a row states a size, it is once, few, many or the class of an expanded clone; other rows omit it.

v_call	clone_size	cdr3_length	j_call	d_call	cdr3_aa	cdr3_nt
TRBV15	.	14	TRBJ2-1	.	CATSTRRLNNEQFF	TGTGCCACGTCCACCCGGAGGCTAAACAATGAGCAGTTCTTC
TRBV10-3	few	13	TRBJ2-7	TRBD2	CATKLAGWYEQYF	TGTGCCACCAAACTAGCGGGATGGTATGAGCAGTACTTC
TRBV4-2	.	15	TRBJ2-2	.	CASSHRTAGTGELFF	TGTGCCAGCAGCCATCGGACGGCGGGTACCGGGGAGCTGTTTTTT
TRBV10-1	.	13	TRBJ1-1	TRBD1	CASSESGTDDAFF	TGCGCCAGCAGTGAGTCCGGGACAGATGACGCTTTCTTT
TRBV7-8	.	18	TRBJ2-6	TRBD1	CASSRQGQSISGANVLTF	TGTGCCAGCAGCAGACAGGGACAGTCTATCTCTGGGGCCAACGTCCTGACTTTC
TRBV4-3	.	17	TRBJ1-6	.	CASSRQGARPFDSPLHF	TGCGCCAGCAGCCGCCAAGGGGCTCGTCCGTTCGATTCACCCCTCCACTTT
TRBV5-6	few	15	TRBJ1-5	.	CASSLGRWGYQPQHF	TGTGCCAGCAGCTTGGGACGGTGGGGTTATCAGCCCCAGCATTTT
TRBV10-3	.	13	TRBJ1-2	.	CAISARERDSYTF	TGTGCCATCAGTGCTAGAGAGCGGGATAGCTACACCTTC
TRBV11-1	.	14	TRBJ2-5	.	CASSPTIRLETQYF	TGTGCCAGTAGCCCGACTATTCGTCTCGAGACCCAGTACTTC
TRBV20-1	.	13	TRBJ2-7	.	CSAMPSDNYEQYF	TGCAGTGCTATGCCTAGCGACAACTACGAGCAGTACTTC
TRBV14	.	14	TRBJ2-5	.	CASSVEGPRETQYF	TGTGCCAGCAGCGTTGAGGGACCTCGGGAGACCCAGTACTTC
TRBV12-5	few	14	TRBJ1-2	.	CASGLGTGSYGYTF	TGTGCTAGTGGTTTGGGTACAGGGTCCTATGGCTACACCTTC
TRBV20-1	few	14	TRBJ2-5	.	CSASRAGFQETQYF	TGCAGTGCTAGTCGGGCAGGGTTTCAAGAGACCCAGTACTTC